A single sample is the source of the 26 T cell receptor beta chains below, sequenced in a study of neoadjuvant anti-PD-1 for oral cavity cancer (dated by TCRdb to the early 2020s). Preparation of the library involved the immunoSEQ multiplex PCR assay. The table was pulled from immuneACCESS by TCRdb, which kept in-frame rearrangements only. Such tables lose some clones; where checked, under half of the loss comes from unresolved V genes, and the rest has no known cause. This sample gives around 12,000 clones in total; about 60% of them show up just once. The ten largest clones capture 9% to 15% of the sample. This sample's time point label indicates: before neoadjuvant nivolumab. The sequencing used tumor tissue, collected before nivolumab (anti-PD-1) treatment. Receptors were obtained from a person aged 40 to 85 with oral cavity squamous cell carcinoma.

This clone appeared a few times. The chain employs TRBV6-5 and TRBJ1-2; D gene ambiguous. V was clipped by 8 bases and J by 2 bases, with 9 bases between them. The V gene's germline CDR1 is MNHEY and CDR2 SVGAGI. The CDR3 sequence is 12 residues long. CDR3 amino acids: CASRTVNYGYTF. CDR3 DNA sequence: TGTGCCAGCCGCACAGTAAACTATGGCTACACCTTC.

The V gene is TRBV18, the J gene TRBJ1-2; 7 bases agree with TRBD1. From germline, CDR1 is KGHSH and CDR2 LQKENI. Trimming cost V 2 bases and J 2 bases; bases outside gene matches: 8. This CDR3 comprises 16 residues. CDR3 nucleotides: TGTGCCAGCTCACCAATAGGCTCGGACAGGAACTATGGCTACACCTTC. This sequence encodes CASSPIGSDRNYGYTF.

V is TRBV7-8 and J is TRBJ2-7; 7 bases line up with TRBD2. The CDR3 spans 15 residues. Germline CDR1 is SGHVS and CDR2 is FQNEAQ. Trimming at V came to 1 base and at J to 4 bases, leaving 7 bases not matched to a gene. The CDR3 loop is CASSLVRGSLYEQYF. CDR3 DNA sequence: TGTGCCAGCAGCTTAGTCCGCGGGAGTCTATACGAGCAGTACTTC.

The chain recombines TRBV21-1 with TRBJ1-1; whether TRBD1, the table's D call, matches the DNA was not checked. TRBV21-1 is a pseudogene segment. CDR3 length: 15 amino acids. Here the CDR3 DNA reads TGTGCCAGCAGCCAAACAGGGGGGAAGGGCACTGAAGCTTTCTTT. This codes for CASSQTGGKGTEAFF.

The table lists this clone with a count of one. One base away lies a much larger clone, so this may be a sequencing read error. Within the sample, other DNA sequences also encode this same CDR3. The genes are TRBV7-9 and TRBJ2-7, with 7 bases that match TRBD2. Germline CDR1 reads SEHNR; CDR2 reads FQNEAQ (reference sequence). The ends lost 1 base at V and 6 bases at J; junction bases unmatched: 3. The CDR3 has 13 residues. DNA of the CDR3: TGTGCCAGCAGCTTAGGACTAGCTGGCGAGCAGTACTTC. This codes for CASSLGLAGEQYF.

The chain is built from TRBV19 and TRBJ1-5; possible D gene TRBD1, 5 bases. V was trimmed by 6 bases and J by 3 bases, leaving 15 bases between them. Germline CDR1 is LNHDA and CDR2 is SQIVND (reference sequence). The CDR3 spans 15 residues. CDR3 in DNA: TGTGCCAGTAGCCTACACGGGACGGACAATCAGCCCCAGCATTTT. It codes for CASSLHGTDNQPQHF. The full variable domain, its missing parts supplied by reference TRBV19 and TRBJ1-5, is DGGITQSPKYLFRKEGQNVTLSCEQNLNHDAMYWYRQDPGQGLRLIYYSQIVNDFQKGDIAEGYSVSREKKESFPLTVTSAQKNPTAFYLCASSLHGTDNQPQHFGDGTRLSIL.

V usage is TRBV11-2 and J usage is TRBJ1-4; possible D gene TRBD1, 5 bases. CDR3 length: 16 residues. The germline V and J ends were trimmed by 5 bases and 1 base, with 14 bases remaining between them. Germline V lookup: CDR1 SGHAT, CDR2 FQNNGV. The CDR3 DNA is TGTGCCAGCAGCGTTAGATATGGGGGAACTAATGAAAAACTGTTTTTT. This gives the protein CASSVRYGGTNEKLFF. Combining the CDR3 with reference TRBV11-2 and TRBJ1-4 gives the whole variable domain EAGVAQSPRYKIIEKRQSVAFWCNPISGHATLYWYQQILGQGPKLLIQFQNNGVVDDSQLPKDRFSAERLKGVDSTLKIQPAKLEDSAVYLCASSVRYGGTNEKLFFGSGTQLSVL.

The chain carries TRBV4-2 and TRBJ2-1; perhaps TRBD2 as D (5 bases). V was pared by 0 bases and J by 4 bases, with 13 bases between. Per germline, CDR1 LGHNA and CDR2 YNFKEQ. CDR3 size: 16 residues. The CDR3 DNA follows: TGTGCCAGCAGCCAAGATCCCAGCGGACGATACAATGAGCAGTTCTTC. Translating it yields CASSQDPSGRYNEQFF.

The rearrangement joins TRBV18 to TRBJ2-3; D possibly corresponds to TRBD1 (5 bases). V was shortened by 6 bases and J by 6 bases, with 10 bases between the two germline ends. CDR3 length equals 12 residues. In germline, CDR1 is KGHSH, CDR2 LQKENI. The CDR3 spells CASSPNRDTQYF. DNA for the CDR3: TGTGCCAGCTCCCCCAACAGGGATACGCAGTATTTT.

This clone was recorded a few times. The chain employs TRBV6-5 and TRBJ2-7; a weak D match, TRBD1 (5 bases). Germline CDR1 MNHEY, CDR2 SVGAGI. This CDR3 has 14 amino acids. V lost 6 bases to trimming and J lost 0 bases, with 12 bases between them. In DNA form, the CDR3 reads TGTGCCAGCAGCCAAACAGGCGGCTCCTACGAGCAGTACTTC. Its translation: CASSQTGGSYEQYF.

This sequence joins TRBV14 and TRBJ2-7, with a possible D match to TRBD2 (5 bases). Trimming removed 2 bases at V and 3 bases at J, with 5 bases between. The V gene's germline CDR1 is SGHDN and CDR2 FVKESK. The CDR3 is 12 amino acids. DNA for the CDR3: TGTGCCAGCAGCCAAAGCGGCTACGAGCAGTACTTC. This encodes CASSQSGYEQYF.

The chain has TRBV10-3 and TRBJ2-7; D might be TRBD2 (6 bases). Trimming removed 7 bases at V and 1 base at J, with 11 bases between. The CDR3 consists of 13 residues. The V gene's germline CDR1 is ENHRY and CDR2 SYGVKD. The CDR3 loop reads CAITGGISYEQYF. The CDR3 coding sequence is TGTGCCATCACAGGCGGGATTTCCTACGAGCAGTACTTC.

The V call is TRBV2, the J call TRBJ2-5; TRBD2 agrees at 8 bases. Germline CDR1 SNHLY, CDR2 FYNNEI. This CDR3 is built from 14 residues. V trimming: 5 bases; J trimming: 5 bases; junction bases outside the gene matches: 7. CDR3 in DNA: TGTGCCAGCAGTTCTCTTACGGGGGGGGAGACCCAGTACTTC. Translated, it gives CASSSLTGGETQYF.

V is TRBV29-1 and J is TRBJ2-1, with D uncertain. The CDR3 totals 14 residues. With 2 bases removed from V and 0 bases from J, the gap between germline ends came to 8 bases. Germline V CDR1 and CDR2: SQVTM, ANQGSEA. The CDR3 loop is CSVELGPSYNEQFF. CDR3 in DNA: TGCAGCGTTGAATTAGGGCCCTCCTACAATGAGCAGTTCTTC.

This rearrangement joins TRBV6-5 to TRBJ2-1; possible D gene TRBD2, 7 bases. The germline gives CDR1 MNHEY, CDR2 SVGAGI. Trimming removed 2 bases from V and 9 bases from J, with 11 bases in between. The CDR3 is 13 amino acids. The CDR3: CASSYLRGGEQFF. The DNA of the CDR3 is TGTGCCAGCAGTTACCTAAGGGGGGGTGAGCAGTTCTTC.

The V call is TRBV5-1, the J call TRBJ2-5; D could derive from TRBD1 or TRBD2 (5 bases each). The CDR3 is made up of 16 amino acids. V shed 4 bases and J shed 4 bases, with 20 bases lying between them. CDR1 is SGHRS and CDR2 is YFSETQ in the germline V gene. The CDR3 bases are TGCGCCAGCAGCGGGGGAACAGCGGCGGCCCGAGAGACCCAGTACTTC. It codes for CASSGGTAAARETQYF.

The chain couples TRBV9 to TRBJ2-1; TRBD2 matches at 7 bases. Germline V gene sequence: CDR1 SGDLS, CDR2 YYNGEE. CDR3 length: 15 residues. Unmatched junction bases numbered 6, after V lost 2 bases and J lost 4 bases. DNA for the CDR3: TGTGCCAGCAGCGTTTCAGGGAGGGCTTACAATGAGCAGTTCTTC. Translated: CASSVSGRAYNEQFF.

The chain couples TRBV2 to TRBJ2-2, with unresolved D. Looked up from germline, CDR1 is SNHLY and CDR2 is FYNNEI. The CDR3 is 13 amino acids. V shed 6 bases and J shed 6 bases, with 11 bases lying between them. Here the CDR3 reads CASRIAESGELFF. In DNA form, the CDR3 reads TGTGCCAGCAGAATAGCCGAGTCCGGGGAGCTGTTTTTT.

The chain carries TRBV4-1 and TRBJ2-1; D may correspond to TRBD1 or TRBD2 (7 bases each). From germline, CDR1 is MGHRA and CDR2 YSYEKL. Between the trimmed V and J ends, which lost 0 bases and 6 bases, there was a span of 15 bases. This CDR3 spans 16 amino acids. CDR3 residues: CASSQEGGGWGNEQFF. CDR3 coding DNA: TGCGCCAGCAGCCAAGAGGGAGGGGGCTGGGGCAATGAGCAGTTCTTC.

This clone is medium-sized. The chain uses TRBV7-9 and TRBJ1-1, with D possibly being TRBD1 (6 bases). CDR1 SEHNR and CDR2 FQNEAQ come from the germline V gene (reference sequence). The CDR3 is 17 amino acids. The V end lost 6 bases, the J end lost 0 bases, and 20 bases lay between the germline ends. The chain's CDR3 is CASSRRDTWGVNTEAFF. The CDR3 region has the DNA TGTGCCAGCAGTCGCCGGGACACCTGGGGAGTGAACACTGAAGCTTTCTTT.

A single count supports this clone. The chain employs TRBV4-1 and TRBJ2-2; D is perhaps TRBD2 (6 bases). The V and J ends lost 0 bases and 4 bases respectively, with 15 bases between them. This CDR3 contains 17 residues. Germline CDR1 is MGHRA and CDR2 is YSYEKL. The CDR3 DNA sequence: TGCGCCAGCAGCCAAGATGTTTTCGCCGGGGGCACCGGGGAGCTGTTTTTT. It is translated as CASSQDVFAGGTGELFF.

In its sample, this clone was seen once. This chain connects TRBV2 to TRBJ2-6; 7 nucleotides match TRBD1. The J segment lost 3 bases and the V segment lost 4 bases, leaving 6 bases of the junction unmatched. CDR3 size: 16 residues. Germline V gene data show CDR1 as SNHLY and CDR2 as FYNNEI. CDR3 residues: CASSVQGYGGANVLTF. For the CDR3, the DNA is TGTGCCAGCAGTGTACAGGGGTATGGTGGGGCCAACGTCCTGACTTTC.

This sequence joins TRBV30 and TRBJ1-5, with unresolved D. The germline V gene encodes CDR1 GTSNPN and CDR2 SVGIG (reference sequence). V lost 5 bases to trimming and J lost 0 bases, with 8 bases between them. This CDR3 comprises 13 residues. The CDR3 sequence: CAWRLASNQPQHF. The CDR3, as DNA: TGTGCCTGGCGACTCGCTAGCAATCAGCCCCAGCATTTT. The full variable domain, its missing parts supplied by reference TRBV30 and TRBJ1-5, is SQTIHQWPATLVQPVGSPLSLECTVEGTSNPNLYWYRQAAGRGLQLLFYSVGIGQISSEVPQNLSASRPQDRQFILSSKKLLLSDSGFYLCAWRLASNQPQHFGDGTRLSIL.

The genes are TRBV25-1 and TRBJ1-1; no clear D gene. Germline loops: CDR1 MGHDK, CDR2 SYGVNS. The V and J ends lost 6 bases and 0 bases respectively, with 5 bases between them. The CDR3 runs 12 residues. The DNA for the CDR3 is TGTGCCAGCAGGTTAATGAACACTGAAGCTTTCTTT. This gives the protein CASRLMNTEAFF.

By its share, this clone is medium-sized. This chain joins TRBV9 and TRBJ2-1; 12 nucleotides match TRBD2. This CDR3 is built from 16 residues. J was trimmed by 13 bases and V by 0 bases; bases with no gene match: 11. Germline CDR1 SGDLS, CDR2 YYNGEE. This CDR3 is CASSVEASGRADLQFF. The CDR3 DNA reads as TGTGCCAGCAGCGTAGAGGCTAGCGGGAGGGCCGACCTACAGTTCTTC.

The V call is TRBV5-1, the J call TRBJ1-2; D may be TRBD1 (5 bases). The V and J ends lost 1 base and 6 bases respectively, with 13 bases between them. Germline CDR1 reads SGHRS; CDR2 reads YFSETQ. The CDR3 runs to 14 residues. CDR3 amino acids: CASSLMVPRDGYTF. The CDR3, as DNA: TGCGCCAGCAGCTTGATGGTCCCCAGGGATGGCTACACCTTC.